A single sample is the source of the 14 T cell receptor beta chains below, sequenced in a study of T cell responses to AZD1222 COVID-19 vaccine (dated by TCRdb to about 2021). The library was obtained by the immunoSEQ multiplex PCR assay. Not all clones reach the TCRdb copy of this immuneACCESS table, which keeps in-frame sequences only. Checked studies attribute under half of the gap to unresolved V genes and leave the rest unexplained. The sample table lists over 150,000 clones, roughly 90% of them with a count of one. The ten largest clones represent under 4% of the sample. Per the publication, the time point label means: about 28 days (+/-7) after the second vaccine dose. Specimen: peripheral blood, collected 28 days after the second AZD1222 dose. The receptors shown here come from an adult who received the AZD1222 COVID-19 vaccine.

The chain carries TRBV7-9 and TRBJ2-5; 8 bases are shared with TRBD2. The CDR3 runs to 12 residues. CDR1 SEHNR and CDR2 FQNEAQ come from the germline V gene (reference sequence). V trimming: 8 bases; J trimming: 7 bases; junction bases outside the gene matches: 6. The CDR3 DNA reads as TGTGCCAGCGCCAGTCTAGCGGGGACCCAGTACTTC. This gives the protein CASASLAGTQYF. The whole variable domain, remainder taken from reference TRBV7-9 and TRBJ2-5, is DTGVSQNPRHKITKRGQNVTFRCDPISEHNRLYWYRQTLGQGPEFLTYFQNEAQLEKSRLLSDRFSAERPKGSFSTLEIQRTEQGDSAMYLCASASLAGTQYFGPGTRLLVL.

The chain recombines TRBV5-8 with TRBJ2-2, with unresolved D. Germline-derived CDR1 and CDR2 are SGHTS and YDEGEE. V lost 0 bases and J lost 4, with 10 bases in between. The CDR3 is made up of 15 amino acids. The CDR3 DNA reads TGTGCCAGCAGCTTGGCCCTTCGACTCACCGGGGAGCTGTTTTTT. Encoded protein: CASSLALRLTGELFF.

DNA for the CDR3: TGCGCCAGCAGCCTCGGGACTAGCGGGAGTAGCTCCTACGAGCAGTACTTC. Translation gives CASSLGTSGSSSYEQYF. The J gene is TRBJ2-7, the V gene TRBV4-1, with 14 positions matching TRBD2. Trimming cost V 4 bases and J 0 bases; bases outside gene matches: 5. This CDR3 comprises 17 residues. Germline values: CDR1 MGHRA, CDR2 YSYEKL.

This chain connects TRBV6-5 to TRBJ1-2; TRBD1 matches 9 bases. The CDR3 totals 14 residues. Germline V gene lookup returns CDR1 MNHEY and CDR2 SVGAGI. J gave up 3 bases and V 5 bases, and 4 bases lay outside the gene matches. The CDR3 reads CASSSRDRDYGYTF. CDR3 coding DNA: TGTGCCAGCAGTAGCCGGGACAGGGACTATGGCTACACCTTC.

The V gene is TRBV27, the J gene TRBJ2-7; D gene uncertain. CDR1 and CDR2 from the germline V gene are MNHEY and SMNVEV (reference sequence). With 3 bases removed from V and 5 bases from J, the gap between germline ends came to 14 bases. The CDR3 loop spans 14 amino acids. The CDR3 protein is CASSFGGRWDEQYF. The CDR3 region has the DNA TGTGCCAGCAGTTTTGGCGGCAGGTGGGACGAGCAGTACTTC.

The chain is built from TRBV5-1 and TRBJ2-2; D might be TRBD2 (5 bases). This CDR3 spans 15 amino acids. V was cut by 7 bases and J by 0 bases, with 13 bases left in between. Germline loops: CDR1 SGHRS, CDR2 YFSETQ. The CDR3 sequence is CASRANSANTGELFF. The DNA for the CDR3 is TGCGCCAGCCGGGCGAATAGCGCGAACACCGGGGAGCTGTTTTTT.

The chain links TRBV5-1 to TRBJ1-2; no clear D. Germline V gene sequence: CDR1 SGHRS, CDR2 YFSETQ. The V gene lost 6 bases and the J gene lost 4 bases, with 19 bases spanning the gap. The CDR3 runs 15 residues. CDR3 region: CASTLSGDSGYGYTF. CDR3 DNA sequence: TGCGCCAGCACTCTTAGCGGGGATTCGGGCTATGGCTACACCTTC.

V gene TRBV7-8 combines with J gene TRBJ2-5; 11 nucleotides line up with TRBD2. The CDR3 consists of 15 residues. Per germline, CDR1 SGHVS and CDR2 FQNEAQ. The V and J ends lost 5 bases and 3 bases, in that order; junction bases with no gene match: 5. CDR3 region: CASSEGGLAEETQYF. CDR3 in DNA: TGTGCCAGCAGCGAGGGGGGACTAGCGGAAGAGACCCAGTACTTC.

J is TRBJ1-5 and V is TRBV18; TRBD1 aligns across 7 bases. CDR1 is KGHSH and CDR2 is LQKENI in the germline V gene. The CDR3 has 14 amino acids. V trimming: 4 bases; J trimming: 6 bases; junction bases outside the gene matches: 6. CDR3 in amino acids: CASSRDSKSQPQHF. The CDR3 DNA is TGTGCCAGCTCACGGGACAGCAAAAGTCAGCCCCAGCATTTT.

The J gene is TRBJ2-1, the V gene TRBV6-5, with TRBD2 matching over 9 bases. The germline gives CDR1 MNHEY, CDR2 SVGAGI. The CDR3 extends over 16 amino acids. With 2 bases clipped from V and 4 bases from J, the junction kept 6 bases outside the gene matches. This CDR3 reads CASSYGAGGSYNEQFF. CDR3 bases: TGTGCCAGCAGTTACGGAGCGGGAGGTTCGTACAATGAGCAGTTCTTC.

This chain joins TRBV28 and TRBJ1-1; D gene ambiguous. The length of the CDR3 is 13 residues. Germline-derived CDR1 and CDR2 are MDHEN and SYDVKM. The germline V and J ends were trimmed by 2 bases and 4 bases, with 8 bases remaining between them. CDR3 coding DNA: TGTGCCAGCAGTTTACCTGGGTTCACTGAAGCTTTCTTT. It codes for CASSLPGFTEAFF.

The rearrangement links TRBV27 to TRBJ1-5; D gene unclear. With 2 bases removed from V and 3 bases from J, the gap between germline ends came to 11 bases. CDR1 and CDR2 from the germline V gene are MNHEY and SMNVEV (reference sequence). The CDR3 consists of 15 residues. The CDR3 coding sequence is TGTGCCAGCAGTTTAGGTACAGCTTACAATCAGCCCCAGCATTTT. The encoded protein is CASSLGTAYNQPQHF.

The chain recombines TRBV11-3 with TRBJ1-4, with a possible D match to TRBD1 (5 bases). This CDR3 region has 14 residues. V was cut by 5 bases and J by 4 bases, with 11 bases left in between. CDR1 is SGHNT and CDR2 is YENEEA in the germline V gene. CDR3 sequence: CASSADSLNEKLFF. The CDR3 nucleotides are TGTGCCAGCAGCGCTGACAGTCTTAATGAAAAACTGTTTTTT.

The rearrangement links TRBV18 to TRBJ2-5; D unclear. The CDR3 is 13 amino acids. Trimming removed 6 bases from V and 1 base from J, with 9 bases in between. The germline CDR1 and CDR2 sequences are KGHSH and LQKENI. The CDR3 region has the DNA TGTGCCAGCTCGAAGAGAACCCAAGAGACCCAGTACTTC. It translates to CASSKRTQETQYF.